One TCR beta chain is described in this entry. Germline lookup yields CDR1 SQVTM and CDR2 ANQGSEA. The CDR3 has 11 residues. Trimming pared 6 bases from V and 5 bases from J, leaving 10 bases between. These data come from a study of response to subunit inactivated influenza vaccine. TCRdb analysed the RT-PCR reads with MiXCR anew, one entry per CDR3 protein. The sample holds around 530,000 distinct CDR3 sequences, approximately 15% seen once. The rearrangement joins TRBV29-1 to TRBJ1-2; a weak D match, TRBD1 (6 bases). Material: CD4+ T cells sorted from PBMCs, obtained approximately 25 months after vaccination. This clonotype was obtained from a man in his fifties or sixties who received an inactivated influenza vaccine. The CDR3 loop reads CSVGGSYGYTF. CDR3 bases: TGCAGCGTCGGGGGCAGTTATGGCTACACCTTC.